This entry features one TCR beta chain sequence. What it binds is unknown. These data are taken from a study of T-cell memory formation after mild COVID-19. Germline V CDR1 and CDR2: MNHEY, SMNVEV (reference sequence). V was clipped by 5 bases and J by 8 bases, with 16 bases between them. CDR3 length: 15 residues. Researchers used 5'RACE with constant-segment primers to make TCR alpha and TCR beta cDNA libraries that carry sample barcodes and UMIs. Using its own MiXCR run on the 5' RACE reads, TCRdb lists one record per CDR3 protein. The table lists about 340,000 distinct CDR3 sequences, 10% to 15% of them singletons. The study's findings and limits: There were some responding clones in pre-infection memory, which suggested that cross-reactive memory had joined. For contracting clones, CD4+ ones sat mainly in CM and EM, CD8+ in EMRA. SARS-CoV-2 specificity was not confirmed for second-wave clones peaking on day 37.

What was sequenced was PBMCs or a T cell subset sorted from them (not recorded which). The origin of this receptor is a man aged 18 to 29 who had mild COVID-19 (a few samples of this study predate the infection). Cell type and time point are not known. The chain combines TRBV27 with TRBJ1-6; tentative D call: TRBD1 (5 bases). CDR3: CASSPDGAWDSPLHF. The CDR3 DNA is TGTGCCAGCAGTCCGGACGGGGCCTGGGATTCACCCCTCCACTTT.